These T cell receptor beta chains were read from a single sample in a study of PD-L1 blockade in urothelial cancer. Here immunoSEQ multiplex PCR was the method, and the copy in TCRdb shows in-frame clones only, minus some. The sample lists tens of thousands of clones, approximately 86% occurring once. The material sequenced was PBMCs, taken around atezolizumab (anti-PD-L1) treatment. The receptor source for this set is a woman aged 70 to 79 with urothelial cancer. CDR3s include the opening cysteine and the closing phenylalanine or tryptophan. The order of the fields is V gene, D gene, J gene, CDR3 DNA, CDR3 protein. D genes are given only for firm matches.

V: TRBV5-4; D: .; J: TRBJ1-1; DNA: TGTGCCAGCAGCTTGCGAGACAGGAGCAACACTGAAGCTTTCTTT; CDR3: CASSLRDRSNTEAFF
V: TRBV7-2; D: .; J: TRBJ2-5; DNA: TGTGCCAGCAGCCCTTTGAACTCCCTAGAGACCCAGTACTTC; CDR3: CASSPLNSLETQYF
V: TRBV4-1; D: .; J: TRBJ2-3; DNA: TGCGCCAGCAGCCAAGATTGGCGGGCGGGTACGCAGTATTTT; CDR3: CASSQDWRAGTQYF
V: TRBV4-1; D: .; J: TRBJ1-1; DNA: TGCGCCAGCAGCCGAACAAAACAGGGAAACACTGAAGCTTTCTTT; CDR3: CASSRTKQGNTEAFF
V: TRBV7-2; D: .; J: TRBJ2-5; DNA: TGTGCCAGCAGCTTTAGCGAGACCCAGTACTTC; CDR3: CASSFSETQYF
V: TRBV5-6; D: .; J: TRBJ1-6; DNA: TGTGCCAGCAGCTTGAAGCAGGGCTCGAGGAATTCACCCCTCCACTTT; CDR3: CASSLKQGSRNSPLHF
V: TRBV5-1; D: .; J: TRBJ2-7; DNA: TGCGCCAGCCGCGGGGCTCCGGGGTATAACTACGAGCAGTACTTC; CDR3: CASRGAPGYNYEQYF
V: TRBV5-1; D: TRBD2; J: TRBJ2-1; DNA: TGCGCCAGCAGCCAGACTAGCGGGAGAATTGAGCAGTTCTTC; CDR3: CASSQTSGRIEQFF
V: TRBV30; D: TRBD2; J: TRBJ2-1; DNA: TGTGCCTGGAGTAGGCGGGGGGGGCGCCGGGTCTACAATGAGCAGTTCTTC; CDR3: CAWSRRGGRRVYNEQFF
V: TRBV7-9; D: TRBD2; J: TRBJ2-3; DNA: TGTGCCAGCAGCCCGGGAGGTGGCGCAGATACGCAGTATTTT; CDR3: CASSPGGGADTQYF